The sequence of this T cell receptor beta chain was determined in a study of molecular identifiers for immune sequencing clone quantification. On this clonotype: Its antigen is unidentified.

Bulk TCR library preparation followed previously described methods with listed TCR primers. TCRdb passed the PCR reads through MiXCR, listing each CDR3 protein once. The data show roughly 86,000 distinct CDR3 sequences, 19% seen once. The germline V gene encodes CDR1 MDHEN and CDR2 SYDVKM. With V trimmed by 4 bases and J by 5 bases, 16 bases remained unmatched. The CDR3 loop spans 17 amino acids. Regarding the study as a whole: Amid over 900,000 naive cells, spiked Jurkat TCR RNA from one cell was reportedly still detectable.

The J gene is TRBJ2-5, the V gene TRBV28, with 7 bases lining up with TRBD1. This clonotype was obtained from a human donor in good health. Some libraries in this study had Jurkat cell RNA spiked in. The source material was naive CD8+ T cells from blood, with Jurkat cell RNA spiked in. Subset specified: FACS-sorted CD8+CD4-CCR7+CD45RA+ naive T cells. The CDR3 is CASSSVVTGNLLETQYF. DNA of the CDR3: TGTGCCAGCAGTTCTGTAGTGACAGGGAACCTTTTGGAGACCCAGTACTTC.